This T cell receptor (beta chain) is drawn from a study of STAT5B mutations in CD4+ large granular lymphocyte leukemia. The ends were cut back, 7 bases at V and 3 bases at J, with 13 bases in the middle. Germline CDR1 is SNHLY and CDR2 is FYNNEI. The CDR3 is 13 residues long. This clone was found once. Data came from immunoSEQ multiplex PCR; TCRdb stores just in-frame clones and leaves some out. The sample holds 30,000 to 40,000 clones, about 91% seen once. This receptor was identified in a human donor in good health. This chain joins TRBV2 and TRBJ2-7; D is possibly TRBD1 or TRBD2 (5 bases each). Sequencing was performed on CD4+ T cells from blood buffy coats. The CDR3 loop reads CASKGDGLYEQYF. CDR3 DNA: TGTGCCAGCAAAGGGGACGGACTCTACGAGCAGTACTTC.